Below are 29 T cell receptor beta chains sequenced from a single sample in a study of control samples from healthy donors and cancer patients (dated by TCRdb to 2019 to 2021). The library came from the immunoSEQ multiplex PCR assay. The immuneACCESS repertoire file appears here via TCRdb, limited to in-frame rearrangements. These files lack a portion of the clones; in checked studies, under half of the deficit traces to unresolved V genes, and the cause of the others is not known. The sample data list 150,000 to 200,000 clones, and 80% to 90% of these were observed just once. The ten largest make up around 12% of the sample. The specimen was blood. These receptors were obtained from a man younger than 45 in good health.

The genes are TRBV25-1 and TRBJ1-5; no clear D gene. The germline gives CDR1 MGHDK, CDR2 SYGVNS. Trimming took off 2 bases at V and 7 bases at J, with 6 bases between the two ends. The CDR3 length is 12 residues. Here the CDR3 DNA reads TGTGCCAGCAGTGAAGGGCGACAGCCCCAGCATTTT. This sequence encodes CASSEGRQPQHF.

The rearrangement uses TRBV15 and TRBJ1-5; D not certain. Germline V lookup: CDR1 LNHNV, CDR2 YYDKDF (reference sequence). The CDR3 has 12 amino acids. V lost 0 bases to trimming and J lost 6 bases, with 3 bases between them. As DNA, the CDR3 is TGTGCCACCAGCAGAGAGTCTCAGCCCCAGCATTTT. Translating it yields CATSRESQPQHF. Full variable domain (missing parts from reference TRBV15 and TRBJ1-5): DAMVIQNPRYQVTQFGKPVTLSCSQTLNHNVMYWYQQKSSQAPKLLFHYYDKDFNNEADTPDNFQSRRPNTSFCFLDIRSPGLGDTAMYLCATSRESQPQHFGDGTRLSIL.

The chain links TRBV5-1 to TRBJ1-1, with a weak D call TRBD1 (6 bases). With 7 bases removed from V and 0 bases from J, the gap between germline ends came to 13 bases. Germline-derived CDR1 and CDR2 are SGHRS and YFSETQ. This CDR3 contains 14 residues. The CDR3 protein is CASRDNLVNTEAFF. The CDR3 bases are TGCGCCAGCCGGGACAACCTGGTGAACACTGAAGCTTTCTTT.

V and J are TRBV28 and TRBJ2-2, with D perhaps matching TRBD1 (5 bases). The germline V gene encodes CDR1 MDHEN and CDR2 SYDVKM. V lost 2 bases to trimming and J lost 4 bases, with 8 bases between them. CDR3 length equals 14 residues. The CDR3 is CASSLPGITGELFF. CDR3 nucleotides: TGTGCCAGCAGTTTACCAGGGATCACCGGGGAGCTGTTTTTT.

This clone was observed once. The rearrangement uses TRBV4-3 and TRBJ2-2; D is undetermined. CDR3 length: 19 amino acids. Germline V gene data show CDR1 as LGHNA and CDR2 as YSLEER. V was clipped by 3 bases and J by 0 bases, with 20 bases between them. CDR3 in DNA: TGCGCCAGCAGCCAGGCTTCCCGTTCCCACAGCGCGAACACCGGGGAGCTGTTTTTT. Translating it yields CASSQASRSHSANTGELFF.

The chain combines TRBV6-5 with TRBJ1-2, with D uncertain. This CDR3 is built from 13 residues. Germline CDR1 and CDR2: MNHEY and SVGAGI. V was pared by 2 bases and J by 7 bases, with 11 bases between. The CDR3 is CASSYGDPLGYTF. Written as DNA, the CDR3 is TGTGCCAGCAGTTACGGTGACCCCCTTGGCTACACCTTC.

The chain uses TRBV28 and TRBJ2-1; 9 positions match TRBD2. Germline CDR1 is MDHEN and CDR2 is SYDVKM. V lost 8 bases, J lost 4 bases, and 3 bases stayed unmatched. The CDR3 runs 13 residues. CDR3 sequence (DNA): TGTGCCAGCGCTAGCGGGGATTACAATGAGCAGTTCTTC. It yields the protein CASASGDYNEQFF.

The J gene is TRBJ2-7, the V gene TRBV7-9; no clear D gene. The CDR3 is made up of 12 amino acids. Germline lookup yields CDR1 SEHNR and CDR2 FQNEAQ (reference sequence). V shed 4 bases and J shed 4 bases, with 8 bases lying between them. CDR3 in amino acids: CASSSSLYEQYF. The CDR3 DNA is TGTGCCAGCAGCTCCTCTCTTTACGAGCAGTACTTC.

This CDR3 is CATSDPGRKTNNEQFF. The CDR3 region has the DNA TGTGCCACCAGTGATCCCGGGAGAAAAACCAACAATGAGCAGTTCTTC. V and J are TRBV24-1 and TRBJ2-1; perhaps TRBD2 as D (6 bases). This CDR3 has 16 amino acids. V was pared by 3 bases and J by 5 bases, with 16 bases between. CDR1 and CDR2 from the germline V gene are KGHDR and SFDVKD.

The rearrangement links TRBV13 to TRBJ1-1; D remains unclear. The CDR3 spans 15 residues. V lost 3 bases, J lost 6 bases, and 17 bases lay in between. From germline, CDR1 is PRHDT and CDR2 FYEKMQ (reference sequence). This chain's CDR3 is CASSFSREYNAEAFF. The CDR3 DNA follows: TGTGCCAGCAGCTTTAGTAGGGAATATAATGCTGAAGCTTTCTTT.

This rearrangement joins TRBV7-9 to TRBJ2-1; TRBD2 is a possible D gene (5 bases). V was trimmed by 5 bases and J by 4 bases, leaving 15 bases between them. The length of the CDR3 is 15 residues. From germline, CDR1 is SEHNR and CDR2 FQNEAQ (reference sequence). This chain's CDR3 is CASSPPGISYNEQFF. As DNA, the CDR3 is TGTGCCAGCAGCCCCCCCGGGATCAGTTACAATGAGCAGTTCTTC.

The genes are TRBV9 and TRBJ1-2, with 9 bases aligning to TRBD1. The CDR3 has 14 residues. Germline V gives CDR1 SGDLS, CDR2 YYNGEE. J lost 4 bases, V lost 4 bases, and 5 bases had no gene match. The CDR3: CASSSGQGAYGYTF. The CDR3 region has the DNA TGTGCCAGCAGCTCGGGACAGGGCGCCTATGGCTACACCTTC.

The chain uses TRBV7-2 and TRBJ1-2; D perhaps matches TRBD1 (5 bases). CDR3 size: 16 residues. The V gene lost 5 bases and the J gene lost 5 bases, with 21 bases spanning the gap. CDR1 is SGHTA and CDR2 is FQGNSA in the germline V gene. The CDR3 bases are TGTGCCAGCAGCCCAGGGTTGCAAAGCGCAGGGTATGGCTACACCTTC. It specifies CASSPGLQSAGYGYTF.

The rearrangement links TRBV30 to TRBJ1-2; D is uncertain. This CDR3 is built from 13 residues. V lost 0 bases, J lost 4 bases, and 9 bases lay in between. Germline loops: CDR1 GTSNPN, CDR2 SVGIG (reference sequence). CDR3 sequence reads: CAWSVLGSYGYTF. CDR3 DNA sequence: TGTGCCTGGAGTGTTCTAGGCTCCTATGGCTACACCTTC.

V usage is TRBV19 and J usage is TRBJ1-4, with a possible D match to TRBD1 (5 bases). V was pared by 8 bases and J by 4 bases, with 14 bases between. The CDR3 consists of 14 residues. The germline gives CDR1 LNHDA, CDR2 SQIVND (reference sequence). CDR3 DNA: TGTGCCAGTGGAGATCCGGGACGTAATGAAAAACTGTTTTTT. Amino acid sequence: CASGDPGRNEKLFF.

CDR3 sequence: CASSLDLQGSSYNEQFF. CDR3 nucleotides: TGTGCCAGCAGCTTAGATCTTCAGGGGTCCTCCTACAATGAGCAGTTCTTC. The chain combines TRBV7-2 with TRBJ2-1, with D perhaps TRBD1 (6 bases). The CDR3 totals 17 residues. Germline values: CDR1 SGHTA, CDR2 FQGNSA. The V and J ends lost 1 base and 0 bases respectively, with 13 bases between them. Together with reference TRBV7-2 and TRBJ2-1, the CDR3 gives the full variable domain: GAGVSQSPSNKVTEKGKDVELRCDPISGHTALYWYRQSLGQGLEFLIYFQGNSAPDKSGLPSDRFSAERTGGSVSTLTIQRTQQEDSAVYLCASSLDLQGSSYNEQFFGPGTRLTVL.

This chain joins TRBV28 and TRBJ1-1, with D possibly TRBD1 on 6 matching bases. Germline assignment: CDR1 MDHEN and CDR2 SYDVKM. There are 15 residues in the CDR3. Trimming removed 4 bases at V and 0 bases at J, with 12 bases between. The CDR3 sequence is CASSSSGAMNTEAFF. Here the CDR3 DNA reads TGTGCCAGCAGTTCTTCAGGGGCCATGAACACTGAAGCTTTCTTT.

The genes are TRBV5-4 and TRBJ2-5, with D unclear. V lost 4 bases and J 4 bases, leaving 11 bases between the germline ends. There are 13 residues in the CDR3. Germline CDR1 reads SGHNT; CDR2 reads YYREEE (reference sequence). The CDR3 protein is CASSLGLGETQYF. CDR3 DNA: TGTGCCAGCAGCCTCGGGCTAGGAGAGACCCAGTACTTC.

This clone was counted only a few times. V usage is TRBV7-2 and J usage is TRBJ2-3; the D gene is possibly TRBD1 (5 bases). Per the germline V gene, CDR1 is SGHTA and CDR2 is FQGNSA. The CDR3 loop spans 15 amino acids. The V gene lost 1 base and the J gene lost 3 bases, with 11 bases spanning the gap. This CDR3 is CASSLGDSRTDTQYF. CDR3 DNA: TGTGCCAGCAGCTTAGGAGACAGCCGAACAGATACGCAGTATTTT.

The rearrangement uses TRBV7-2 and TRBJ2-1, with D unclear. This CDR3 comprises 15 residues. Between the trimmed V and J ends, which lost 0 bases and 5 bases, there was a span of 11 bases. Germline V CDR1 and CDR2: SGHTA, FQGNSA. CDR3 sequence (DNA): TGTGCCAGCAGCTTAGCCCTCGATGGCCACAATGAGCAGTTCTTC. Translated, it gives CASSLALDGHNEQFF.

The V gene is TRBV28, the J gene TRBJ1-3; the D is unclear. The germline gives CDR1 MDHEN, CDR2 SYDVKM. The CDR3 spans 15 residues. V lost 2 bases to trimming and J lost 0 bases, with 8 bases between them. Here the CDR3 reads CASSLTGYSGNTIYF. The DNA for the CDR3 is TGTGCCAGCAGTTTAACGGGGTACTCTGGAAACACCATATATTTT.

A few counts support this clone. This chain links TRBV28 with TRBJ1-6; TRBD1 agrees at 9 bases. The CDR3 spans 16 residues. The V and J ends lost 7 bases and 7 bases, in that order; junction bases with no gene match: 11. Per germline, CDR1 MDHEN and CDR2 SYDVKM. As DNA, the CDR3 is TGTGCCAGCAATTCTCCGGCCGGGACAGGGAATTCACCCCTCCACTTT. Its protein is CASNSPAGTGNSPLHF.

The chain links TRBV7-2 to TRBJ2-7; D is undetermined. This CDR3 has 13 amino acids. Germline V gives CDR1 SGHTA, CDR2 FQGNSA. Trimming shortened V by 1 base and J by 4 bases, and 8 bases separated the two germline ends. The CDR3 sequence is CASSLGEVYEQYF. CDR3 nucleotides: TGTGCCAGCAGCTTAGGCGAGGTGTACGAGCAGTACTTC. Complete variable domain (other parts from reference TRBV7-2 and TRBJ2-7): GAGVSQSPSNKVTEKGKDVELRCDPISGHTALYWYRQSLGQGLEFLIYFQGNSAPDKSGLPSDRFSAERTGGSVSTLTIQRTQQEDSAVYLCASSLGEVYEQYFGPGTRLTVT.

About this clone itself: The sample contains more than one DNA sequence encoding this CDR3. The chain carries TRBV15 and TRBJ1-5, with D possibly TRBD1 on 6 matching bases. Trimming left V 1 base short and J 7 bases short, with 11 bases between. The CDR3 has 14 residues. From germline, CDR1 is LNHNV and CDR2 YYDKDF (reference sequence). The CDR3 DNA reads as TGTGCCACCAGCAGAGGGGGAGGGGGGCAGCCCCAGCATTTT. Translation gives CATSRGGGGQPQHF.

The chain combines TRBV2 with TRBJ1-5, with 7 positions matching TRBD1. Germline V gene sequence: CDR1 SNHLY, CDR2 FYNNEI. The CDR3 runs 14 residues. V trimming: 8 bases; J trimming: 0 bases; junction bases outside the gene matches: 4. The CDR3 here is CASSDRFSNQPQHF. Written as DNA, the CDR3 is TGTGCCAGCTCGGACAGGTTTAGCAATCAGCCCCAGCATTTT.

The chain is built from TRBV27 and TRBJ2-2; D gene unclear. The CDR3 contains 17 residues. Germline V CDR1 and CDR2: MNHEY, SMNVEV (reference sequence). V shed 3 bases and J shed 4 bases, with 18 bases lying between them. The CDR3 protein is CASSFSRVKSITGELFF. The CDR3 DNA reads TGTGCCAGCAGTTTTTCCCGGGTGAAATCAATCACCGGGGAGCTGTTTTTT.

CDR3 region: CASSQDRRGRDGNTIYF. The CDR3 bases are TGCGCCAGCAGCCAAGATCGAAGGGGAAGGGATGGAAACACCATATATTTT. The chain is built from TRBV4-3 and TRBJ1-3; possible D gene TRBD1, 5 bases. V dropped 0 bases and J dropped 3 bases, with 15 bases sitting between them. The CDR3 has 17 residues. Germline V gene lookup returns CDR1 LGHNA and CDR2 YSLEER.

This chain connects TRBV4-3 to TRBJ2-2; 11 positions agree with TRBD1. In germline, CDR1 is LGHNA, CDR2 YSLEER. This CDR3 is 19 amino acids long. Unmatched junction bases numbered 8, after V lost 0 bases and J lost 2 bases. The CDR3 loop is CASSQERTGGAINTGELFF. CDR3 bases: TGCGCCAGCAGCCAAGAAAGGACAGGGGGCGCAATCAACACCGGGGAGCTGTTTTTT.

J is TRBJ1-5 and V is TRBV28; D is perhaps TRBD1 (6 bases). CDR1 is MDHEN and CDR2 is SYDVKM in the germline V gene. The CDR3 totals 15 residues. The V end lost 4 bases, the J end lost 0 bases, and 10 bases lay between the germline ends. In nucleotides, the CDR3 is TGTGCCAGCAGTTCAGGACAGATTAGCAATCAGCCCCAGCATTTT. Amino acid sequence: CASSSGQISNQPQHF.